Each of the 7 T cell receptor beta chains below was sequenced from the same sample in a study of T cell responses to AZD1222 COVID-19 vaccine. TCRdb keeps only in-frame clones here, not all; method: immunoSEQ multiplex PCR. The data contain around 170,000 clones, approximately 91% of them singletons. Here the sequenced sample was peripheral blood, taken on day 0 of AZD1222 vaccination. These TCRs come from an adult in good health.

This chain uses TRBV7-9 with TRBJ1-1, with a weak D call TRBD1 (5 bases). The V gene's germline CDR1 is SEHNR and CDR2 FQNEAQ (reference sequence). This CDR3 is 15 amino acids long. With 5 bases removed from V and 0 bases from J, the gap between germline ends came to 13 bases. The CDR3 region is CASSLPGTVNTEAFF. The CDR3 DNA follows: TGTGCCAGCAGCCTCCCCGGGACCGTGAACACTGAAGCTTTCTTT.

The V call is TRBV2, the J call TRBJ1-2; D is perhaps TRBD1 (5 bases). The germline V gene encodes CDR1 SNHLY and CDR2 FYNNEI. The ends were cut back, 11 bases at V and 4 bases at J, with 11 bases in the middle. The CDR3 length is 11 residues. The CDR3 DNA sequence: TGTGCCGAGGGGCAGACCTATGGCTACACCTTC. Its protein product is CAEGQTYGYTF.

This rearrangement joins TRBV18 to TRBJ1-2; 7 bases are a match to TRBD1. The CDR3 runs to 13 residues. Germline loops: CDR1 KGHSH, CDR2 LQKENI. J was trimmed by 6 bases and V by 3 bases; bases with no gene match: 4. The CDR3 sequence: CASSPDRAHGYTF. DNA for the CDR3: TGTGCCAGCTCACCCGACAGGGCCCATGGCTACACCTTC. Together with reference TRBV18 and TRBJ1-2, the CDR3 gives the full variable domain: NAGVMQNPRHLVRRRGQEARLRCSPMKGHSHVYWYRQLPEEGLKFMVYLQKENIIDESGMPKERFSAEFPKEGPSILRIQQVVRGDSAAYFCASSPDRAHGYTFGSGTRLTVV.

This chain links TRBV3-1 (or the pseudogene TRBV3-2) with TRBJ1-5, with D unresolved. From germline, CDR1 is LGHDT and CDR2 YNNKEL (reference sequence). V was clipped by 2 bases and J by 11 bases, with 16 bases between them. The CDR3 spans 14 residues. CDR3 sequence (DNA): TGTGCCAGCAGCCAAAGACTCGGTGGAGGAGCCCAGCATTTT. This sequence encodes CASSQRLGGGAQHF.

The rearrangement uses TRBV7-9 and TRBJ2-1; TRBD1 aligns across 7 bases. The CDR3 runs 15 residues. Germline V gives CDR1 SEHNR, CDR2 FQNEAQ (reference sequence). After removal of 4 bases from V and 8 bases from J, the junction contained 11 bases not matched to a gene. The CDR3 coding sequence is TGTGCCAGCAGCTCGCCCGACAGGGCCGCAGATGAGCAGTTCTTC. Translated, it gives CASSSPDRAADEQFF.

In DNA, the CDR3 is TGTGCCAGCAGCCCGAGAGGCGGACTAGCGGGAGTAGGGGCCTACAATGAGCAGTTCTTC. This sequence encodes CASSPRGGLAGVGAYNEQFF. The chain recombines TRBV13 with TRBJ2-1, with TRBD2 matching over 13 bases. Germline assignment: CDR1 PRHDT and CDR2 FYEKMQ (reference sequence). J gave up 2 bases and V 5 bases, and 15 bases lay outside the gene matches. The CDR3 runs to 20 residues.

The chain couples TRBV4-3 to TRBJ2-1, with D perhaps matching TRBD1 (6 bases). Germline V gives CDR1 LGHNA, CDR2 YSLEER. V was trimmed by 2 bases and J by 7 bases, leaving 15 bases between them. CDR3 size: 15 residues. The CDR3 DNA follows: TGCGCCAGCAGCCAAAGCGCCACCAGGGGTAATGAGCAGTTCTTC. Its protein is CASSQSATRGNEQFF.